This T cell receptor (beta chain) originates from a study of blood T cell repertoires in COVID-19. Study information: Acute and convalescent COVID-19 specimens originated in the United States, Italy and Spain.

Sequencing used immunoSEQ multiplex PCR; TCRdb keeps in-frame clones, though not all of them. The table shows more than 250,000 clones, with around 86% occurring only once. In germline, CDR1 is MNHEY, CDR2 SVGAGI. The ends were cut back, 0 bases at V and 1 base at J, with 9 bases in the middle. This CDR3 region has 15 residues. The chain joins TRBV6-5 to TRBJ1-1; no definite D call. The clonotype was recovered from a man in his fifties or sixties with active or convalescent COVID-19. Sequencing was carried out using peripheral blood. CDR3 protein: CASSYSNPGNTEAFF. For the CDR3, the DNA is TGTGCCAGCAGTTACTCGAATCCGGGGAACACTGAAGCTTTCTTT.